The 21 T cell receptor beta chains in this list originate from one sample, sequenced in a study of T cell repertoires in cytomegalovirus infection. These receptors lack a known antigen. TCRdb processed the reads anew with MiXCR; each CDR3 protein has one entry. The table shows around 300,000 distinct CDR3 sequences, with around 20% occurring only once. The sample in question was cultured PBMCs, obtained from culture after CMV antigen stimulation. The receptors derive from a human donor in good health (CMV status not recorded). Some clones in this sample may be carry-over from other donors' samples.

The count of this clonotype is one. For the CDR3, the DNA is TGTGCCAGCAGTCCGGCGGGACTAGGAGCAAGGGGGAATGAGCAGTTCTTC. Amino acids: CASSPAGLGARGNEQFF. The chain employs TRBV12-3 or TRBV12-4 and TRBJ2-1; TRBD2 agrees at 8 bases. This CDR3 contains 17 residues. Trimming removed 5 bases from V and 7 bases from J; junction bases left unmatched: 16.

The chain recombines TRBV10-3 with TRBJ2-3, with 7 bases aligning to TRBD2. The CDR3 has 15 residues. J gave up 0 bases and V 3 bases, and 3 bases lay outside the gene matches. Germline values: CDR1 ENHRY, CDR2 SYGVKD. CDR3 residues: CAISDGSGSTDTQYF. CDR3 in DNA: TGTGCCATCAGTGACGGTAGCGGGAGCACAGATACGCAGTATTTT.

In this sample, this clonotype turned up many times. This chain uses TRBV7-2 with TRBJ2-5, with 7 bases fitting TRBD1. This CDR3 is built from 15 residues. The trim removed 5 bases at V and 5 bases at J, leaving 11 bases unmatched. Looked up from germline, CDR1 is SGHTA and CDR2 is FQGNSA. The CDR3 DNA follows: TGTGCCAGCAGCCCACAGGGGTACGACAGTGAGACCCAGTACTTC. This sequence encodes CASSPQGYDSETQYF.

This clonotype was counted between two and nine times. The genes are TRBV12-3 or TRBV12-4 and TRBJ2-1; TRBD2 agrees at 8 bases. J gave up 8 bases and V 8 bases, and 11 bases lay outside the gene matches. The CDR3 loop spans 14 amino acids. In nucleotides, the CDR3 is TGTGCCAGCTGGGAGGGACTAGGAAACTATGAGCAGTTCTTC. It encodes CASWEGLGNYEQFF.

This clonotype has just a few counts. This chain joins TRBV7-3 and TRBJ2-1; the D gene is possibly TRBD2 (5 bases). CDR1 SGHTA and CDR2 FQGTGA come from the germline V gene. V lost 9 bases and J 0 bases, leaving 15 bases between the germline ends. The length of the CDR3 is 15 residues. The CDR3 is CASRLTADSYNEQFF. The CDR3 region has the DNA TGTGCCAGTAGACTAACTGCGGACTCCTACAATGAGCAGTTCTTC.

This clonotype was seen repeatedly, ten times or more. This chain links TRBV5-4 with TRBJ2-1; either TRBD1 or TRBD2 may fit D (6 bases each). Trimming cost V 7 bases and J 0 bases, with 11 bases left between them. The CDR3 is made up of 14 amino acids. From germline, CDR1 is SGHNT and CDR2 YYREEE (reference sequence). The CDR3 bases are TGTGCCAGCTGGGGGGCTAACTCCTACAATGAGCAGTTCTTC. Protein product: CASWGANSYNEQFF.

This clonotype has a count of ten or more. The rearrangement links TRBV12-3 or TRBV12-4 to TRBJ2-1; D not certain. V dropped 7 bases and J dropped 6 bases, with 13 bases sitting between them. The CDR3 spans 13 residues. CDR3 in amino acids: CASNLGGSNEQFF. In nucleotides, the CDR3 is TGTGCCAGCAACCTTGGCGGCAGCAATGAGCAGTTCTTC.

This clonotype showed up many times. The J gene is TRBJ2-3, the V gene TRBV7-6; D might be TRBD2 (5 bases). Germline V gene data show CDR1 as SGHVS and CDR2 as FNYEAQ. The CDR3 runs to 15 residues. The germline V and J ends were trimmed by 1 base and 0 bases, with 8 bases remaining between them. The CDR3 sequence: CASSLGQRSTDTQYF. DNA of the CDR3: TGTGCCAGCAGCTTAGGTCAGCGGAGCACAGATACGCAGTATTTT.

The CDR3 nucleotides are TGTGCCAGCAGCTTGGGCTACGGACGGCGAGGAAATGGCTACACCTTC. Encoded protein: CASSLGYGRRGNGYTF. The V and J genes are TRBV5-6 and TRBJ1-2; D gene uncertain. Germline V gene data show CDR1 as SGHDT and CDR2 as YYEEEE. V was trimmed by 0 bases and J by 6 bases, leaving 18 bases between them. The CDR3 has 16 amino acids.

This clonotype was detected many times. The CDR3 spells CASKLGGGSEQYF. CDR3 nucleotide sequence: TGTGCCAGCAAGTTAGGTGGGGGGAGCGAGCAGTACTTC. The gene calls are TRBV7-2 and TRBJ2-7, with a weak D call TRBD2 (6 bases). V was trimmed by 7 bases and J by 6 bases, leaving 16 bases between them. The CDR3 consists of 13 residues. Per germline, CDR1 SGHTA and CDR2 FQGNSA.

This clonotype has just a few counts. The rearrangement uses TRBV28 and TRBJ1-5, with D maybe TRBD1 (6 bases). The CDR3 runs to 15 residues. CDR1 and CDR2 from the germline V gene are MDHEN and SYDVKM. With 3 bases removed from V and 6 bases from J, the gap between germline ends came to 15 bases. The CDR3 protein is CASSLQSGQGQPQHF. CDR3 bases: TGTGCCAGCAGTTTGCAGTCGGGACAAGGTCAGCCCCAGCATTTT.

This clonotype was counted ten times or more. V and J are TRBV7-2 and TRBJ1-2; no firm D call. The CDR3 covers 13 residues. The V end lost 4 bases, the J end lost 2 bases, and 8 bases lay between the germline ends. The germline CDR1 and CDR2 sequences are SGHTA and FQGNSA. The CDR3 DNA reads as TGTGCCAGCAGCTATTACTTGAACTATGGCTACACCTTC. Residues: CASSYYLNYGYTF.

This clonotype has a handful of counts. The rearrangement uses TRBV4-1 and TRBJ2-3; D perhaps matches TRBD1 (6 bases). The CDR3 is made up of 15 amino acids. Trimming removed 1 base at V and 5 bases at J, with 13 bases between. Per germline, CDR1 MGHRA and CDR2 YSYEKL. CDR3: CASSQGSRGEDTQYF. The CDR3 nucleotides read TGCGCCAGCAGCCAAGGTAGCAGGGGAGAAGATACGCAGTATTTT.

The table lists this clonotype with a few counts. The V gene is TRBV2, the J gene TRBJ1-1, with D tentatively TRBD1 (6 bases). Germline loops: CDR1 SNHLY, CDR2 FYNNEI. CDR3 length: 15 amino acids. With 4 bases removed from V and 6 bases from J, the gap between germline ends came to 18 bases. The CDR3 is CASSATRGGVAEAFF. The DNA of the CDR3 is TGTGCCAGCAGTGCGACGAGGGGGGGGGTCGCTGAAGCTTTCTTT.

This rearrangement joins TRBV27 to TRBJ1-5; D is unclear. The CDR3 sequence is 15 residues long. V was clipped by 0 bases and J by 4 bases, with 10 bases between them. Germline V gives CDR1 MNHEY, CDR2 SMNVEV (reference sequence). The CDR3 sequence is CASSLSPRRNQPQHF. DNA of the CDR3: TGTGCCAGCAGTTTATCCCCACGGAGGAATCAGCCCCAGCATTTT.

This clonotype has only a few counts. The chain joins TRBV29-1 to TRBJ2-7; D tentatively reads TRBD1 or TRBD2 (5 bases each). V was trimmed by 2 bases and J by 2 bases, leaving 19 bases between them. CDR1 is SQVTM and CDR2 is ANQGSEA in the germline V gene. The CDR3 is made up of 16 amino acids. The CDR3 DNA sequence: TGCAGCGTTGAACCGACCCGGGACGGAGAACCCTACGAGCAGTACTTC. Translation gives CSVEPTRDGEPYEQYF.

This chain connects TRBV15 to TRBJ1-1; D is perhaps TRBD1 (6 bases). The length of the CDR3 is 13 residues. In germline, CDR1 is LNHNV, CDR2 YYDKDF (reference sequence). Deletions cut 11 bases from V and 5 bases from J, with 18 bases between. The CDR3 reads CAVQGSGWTEAFF. In nucleotides, the CDR3 is TGTGCCGTACAGGGAAGCGGTTGGACTGAAGCTTTCTTT.

The V and J genes are TRBV27 and TRBJ2-1, with TRBD2 identical over 11 bases. The CDR3 has 14 amino acids. The V gene end was trimmed by 6 bases and the J gene end by 6 bases; junction bases not matched to a gene: 4. CDR1 is MNHEY and CDR2 is SMNVEV in the germline V gene (reference sequence). CDR3: CASRSLAGVNEQFF. The CDR3 DNA is TGTGCCAGCAGATCACTAGCGGGAGTCAATGAGCAGTTCTTC.

The gene calls are TRBV9 and TRBJ2-3, with a weak D call TRBD2 (5 bases). Germline CDR1 and CDR2: SGDLS and YYNGEE. CDR3 length equals 13 residues. Between the trimmed V and J ends, which lost 2 bases and 4 bases, there was a span of 8 bases. CDR3 sequence: CASSVSGADTQYF. Here the CDR3 DNA reads TGTGCCAGCAGCGTTTCCGGGGCAGATACGCAGTATTTT.

In this sample, this clonotype turned up a few times. The chain couples TRBV25-1 to TRBJ2-7; TRBD2 agrees at 9 bases. This CDR3 is built from 15 residues. The germline gives CDR1 MGHDK, CDR2 SYGVNS. The V gene end was trimmed by 1 base and the J gene end by 3 bases; junction bases not matched to a gene: 4. The CDR3 protein is CASSEFISGSYEQYF. CDR3 sequence (DNA): TGTGCCAGCAGTGAATTTATTAGCGGGAGCTACGAGCAGTACTTC.

The chain uses TRBV5-8 and TRBJ2-1; 9 bases are a match to TRBD2. J lost 4 bases, V lost 4 bases, and 6 bases had no gene match. Germline CDR1 SGHTS, CDR2 YDEGEE. The CDR3 is 15 residues long. CDR3: CASSVREGLYNEQFF. The CDR3 nucleotides are TGTGCCAGCAGCGTGCGGGAGGGTCTTTACAATGAGCAGTTCTTC.